These 10 T cell receptor beta chains originate from one sample sequenced in a study of persistence of HIV-infected CD4 T cells (TCRdb year 2020). Interpreted using the paper, the treatment or condition label stands for: suppressive antiretroviral therapy. Cells were stimulated with anti-CD3/anti-CD28 magnetic beads as a nonspecific positive control representing the CD4+ T cell repertoire. CD4+ T cells that responded were sorted based on upregulation of both CD40 ligand and CD69. TCRbeta repertoires were sequenced from genomic DNA with the immunoSEQ hsTCRB assay version 4 in survey mode. This is the immuneACCESS table as TCRdb keeps it, with only in-frame sequences that have V and J called. A part of the clones is gone; compared with another copy, unresolved V genes explain less than half, and the rest is unexplained. Counted in this sample were around 39,000 clones; approximately 88% of them appeared once. The ten largest clones add up to around 0.92% of the sample.

Antigens of these TCRs are unknown. The sequenced sample was CD4+ T cells sorted from PBMCs after roughly 20-hour stimulation, obtained from a patient who received antiretroviral therapy. The cell subset or site label, read with the paper, signifies: CD40L+CD69+ CD4 T cells responding to anti-CD3/anti-CD28 beads, representing the overall repertoire. These receptors came from an adult man with HIV who was CMV-seropositive.

This clone is a singleton in its sample. The CDR3 bases are TGTGCCAGCACATCTTATAGCAATCAGCCCCAGCATTTT. This sequence encodes CASTSYSNQPQHF. The chain uses TRBV6-5 and TRBJ1-5; D unresolved. Germline V gene lookup returns CDR1 MNHEY and CDR2 SVGAGI. The CDR3 runs to 13 residues. Trimming took 7 bases from V and 0 from J, leaving 7 bases between them.

The V gene is TRBV27, the J gene TRBJ1-5; TRBD1 matches at 10 bases. Germline loops: CDR1 MNHEY, CDR2 SMNVEV (reference sequence). This CDR3 has 17 amino acids. Germline trimming cut 1 base from V and 1 base from J; bases unmatched to any gene: 4. Written as DNA, the CDR3 is TGTGCCAGCAGTTTATTTGGGACAGGGGAGAGCAATCAGCCCCAGCATTTT. Its translation: CASSLFGTGESNQPQHF.

The chain links TRBV7-8 to TRBJ2-1; 10 nucleotides agree with TRBD2. CDR3 length: 15 residues. J gave up 4 bases and V 8 bases, and 8 bases lay outside the gene matches. The germline CDR1 and CDR2 sequences are SGHVS and FQNEAQ. The CDR3 DNA reads TGTGCCAGCGCAAGCGGGGGGGCCTTATACAATGAGCAGTTCTTC. The encoded protein is CASASGGALYNEQFF.

V usage is TRBV28 and J usage is TRBJ1-1; D gene ambiguous. The germline V gene encodes CDR1 MDHEN and CDR2 SYDVKM. This CDR3 has 13 amino acids. V dropped 4 bases and J dropped 6 bases, with 12 bases sitting between them. Here the CDR3 DNA reads TGTGCCAGCAGTTCCCATTCTTCACCTGAAGCTTTCTTT. Its protein is CASSSHSSPEAFF.

This chain uses TRBV7-2 with TRBJ2-2; D is unclear. Trimming took 1 base from V and 4 from J, leaving 10 bases between them. There are 15 residues in the CDR3. Per the germline V gene, CDR1 is SGHTA and CDR2 is FQGNSA. The CDR3 DNA reads TGTGCCAGCAGCTTAGGGGTGTCCAGCACCGGGGAGCTGTTTTTT. Protein product: CASSLGVSSTGELFF. Full variable domain (outside the CDR3, taken from reference TRBV7-2 and TRBJ2-2): GAGVSQSPSNKVTEKGKDVELRCDPISGHTALYWYRQSLGQGLEFLIYFQGNSAPDKSGLPSDRFSAERTGGSVSTLTIQRTQQEDSAVYLCASSLGVSSTGELFFGEGSRLTVL.

V and J are TRBV4-1 and TRBJ1-5; D not resolved. Germline CDR1 reads MGHRA; CDR2 reads YSYEKL. With 1 base removed from V and 4 bases from J, the gap between germline ends came to 14 bases. This CDR3 is 16 amino acids long. The CDR3 is CASSQGNLKGNQPQHF. The CDR3 DNA reads TGCGCCAGCAGCCAAGGGAACCTTAAGGGAAATCAGCCCCAGCATTTT.

V gene TRBV3-1 (or the pseudogene TRBV3-2) combines with J gene TRBJ1-2, with TRBD1 matching over 10 bases. The CDR3 contains 13 residues. The germline V gene encodes CDR1 LGHDT and CDR2 YNNKEL (reference sequence). The J segment lost 8 bases and the V segment lost 4 bases, leaving 4 bases of the junction unmatched. CDR3 sequence reads: CASSPGTGEGYTF. The CDR3 coding sequence is TGTGCCAGCAGCCCTGGGACAGGGGAAGGCTACACCTTC.

Note on this clone: Possible read error: a much larger clone is one base away. The same CDR3 also results from other DNA sequences found in this sample. The CDR3 region has the DNA TGTGCCAGCAGTTTTGGCTCTGGAAACACCATATATTTT. Translated, it gives CASSFGSGNTIYF. This chain uses TRBV28 with TRBJ1-3; D not certain. Trimming took off 3 bases at V and 0 bases at J, with 3 bases between the two ends. CDR1 MDHEN and CDR2 SYDVKM come from the germline V gene. This CDR3 has 13 amino acids.

V gene TRBV10-2 combines with J gene TRBJ1-5, with 12 bases aligning to TRBD1. The CDR3 totals 15 residues. In germline, CDR1 is WSHSY, CDR2 SAAADI. Trimming at V came to 4 bases and at J to 6 bases, leaving 4 bases not matched to a gene. CDR3 sequence: CASSGGTGGFQPQHF. DNA for the CDR3: TGCGCCAGCAGTGGGGGGACAGGGGGCTTTCAGCCCCAGCATTTT.

The chain links TRBV19 to TRBJ1-5; 7 bases fit TRBD1. The J segment lost 9 bases and the V segment lost 5 bases, leaving 7 bases of the junction unmatched. The CDR3 is made up of 13 amino acids. Germline CDR1 reads LNHDA; CDR2 reads SQIVND (reference sequence). CDR3 in DNA: TGTGCCAGTAGTGACAGGGTGGAGCGGCCCCAGCATTTT. Residues: CASSDRVERPQHF. The full variable domain, its missing parts supplied by reference TRBV19 and TRBJ1-5, is DGGITQSPKYLFRKEGQNVTLSCEQNLNHDAMYWYRQDPGQGLRLIYYSQIVNDFQKGDIAEGYSVSREKKESFPLTVTSAQKNPTAFYLCASSDRVERPQHFGDGTRLSIL.